This T cell receptor (beta chain) was obtained from a study of blood T cell repertoires in COVID-19. In germline, CDR1 is LNHDA, CDR2 SQIVND (reference sequence). The CDR3 extends over 16 amino acids. Trimming removed 1 base from V and 4 bases from J, with 11 bases in between. Clones were read by immunoSEQ multiplex PCR, and TCRdb kept only the in-frame ones, dropping some. The table shows under 200,000 clones, with about 83% occurring only once. The sequenced material came from peripheral blood. The TCR was taken from a woman aged 80 or older with COVID-19, enrolled during active disease. The V and J genes are TRBV19 and TRBJ2-6; maybe TRBD2 (6 bases). CDR3 coding DNA: TGTGCCAGTAGTATAGTCGCGGGGTCCGGGGCCAACGTCCTGACTTTC. It translates to CASSIVAGSGANVLTF.